This entry features one TCR beta chain sequence. With 1 base clipped from V and 2 bases from J, the junction kept 2 bases outside the gene matches. The CDR3 totals 14 residues. Germline V gene lookup returns CDR1 SGHVS and CDR2 FQNEAQ. The sample is drawn from a study of cytomegalovirus exposure and HLA in healthy donors. PCR primers comprised 60 Vbeta and 13 Jbeta primers. Produced via immunoSEQ multiplex PCR; TCRdb's table is partial and in-frame only. The table has about 90,000 clones, around 66% seen once. The sample consisted of PBMCs. The clonotype comes from a man aged 25-40 years in good health and CMV-seronegative. The V and J genes are TRBV7-8 and TRBJ2-7; 7 bases match TRBD1. CDR3: CASSLGDRTYEQYF. CDR3 DNA sequence: TGTGCCAGCAGCTTAGGGGACAGAACCTACGAGCAGTACTTC. The whole variable domain, remainder taken from reference TRBV7-8 and TRBJ2-7, is GAGVSQSPRYKVAKRGQDVALRCDPISGHVSLFWYQQALGQGPEFLTYFQNEAQLDKSGLPSDRFFAERPEGSVSTLKIQRTQQEDSAVYLCASSLGDRTYEQYFGPGTRLTVT.